The 29 T cell receptor beta chains below come from one sample, sequenced in a study of beta chain features in type 1 diabetes. Since all of the isolated RNA was reverse transcribed, expressed TCRB transcripts were what got sequenced. The repertoire was sequenced with immunoSEQ multiplex PCR; TCRdb's copy has only in-frame clones and lacks some. The top ten hold approximately 0.043% of the sample, which has hundreds of thousands of clones, about 14% seen once. Which antigens these TCRs recognize remains unknown. Broader study findings: All four CD4+ subsets of Type 1 diabetes patients contained TCRB CDR3s that were moderately but significantly shorter.

The sequenced sample was naive CD4+ T cells from blood. Receptors were obtained from a man between 18 and 29 years old with type 1 diabetes.

The J gene is TRBJ2-6, the V gene TRBV28; possibly TRBD1 for D (6 bases). This CDR3 region has 20 residues. CDR1 MDHEN and CDR2 SYDVKM come from the germline V gene. The V and J ends lost 3 bases and 1 base respectively, with 22 bases between them. CDR3 region: CASSLSFRGASLSGANVLTF. The CDR3 bases are TGTGCCAGCAGTTTGTCCTTCAGGGGCGCGAGCCTTTCTGGGGCCAACGTCCTGACTTTC.

The chain has TRBV6-5 and TRBJ1-1; D gene uncertain. The CDR3 length is 13 residues. In germline, CDR1 is MNHEY, CDR2 SVGAGI. Trimming pared 5 bases from V and 1 base from J, leaving 8 bases between. The CDR3 region is CASSHQWNTEAFF. The CDR3 DNA follows: TGTGCCAGCAGTCACCAGTGGAACACTGAAGCTTTCTTT.

The chain is built from TRBV6-5 and TRBJ2-5, with D perhaps being TRBD1 or TRBD2 (5 bases each). The CDR3 covers 14 residues. V shed 6 bases and J shed 5 bases, with 16 bases lying between them. Germline V gene sequence: CDR1 MNHEY, CDR2 SVGAGI. The CDR3 bases are TGTGCCAGCAGCCTGGGACCTGCGAGGGAGACCCAGTACTTC. It encodes CASSLGPARETQYF.

The V and J genes are TRBV30 and TRBJ2-5; no clear D. Germline V gene sequence: CDR1 GTSNPN, CDR2 SVGIG (reference sequence). Trimming shortened V by 0 bases and J by 3 bases, and 8 bases separated the two germline ends. This CDR3 contains 13 residues. CDR3 region: CAWSVGSKETQYF. The CDR3 nucleotides are TGTGCCTGGAGTGTCGGCTCTAAAGAGACCCAGTACTTC. Full variable domain (outside the CDR3, taken from reference TRBV30 and TRBJ2-5): SQTIHQWPATLVQPVGSPLSLECTVEGTSNPNLYWYRQAAGRGLQLLFYSVGIGQISSEVPQNLSASRPQDRQFILSSKKLLLSDSGFYLCAWSVGSKETQYFGPGTRLLVL.

The chain recombines TRBV27 with TRBJ2-7; a weak D match, TRBD2 (6 bases). CDR1 is MNHEY and CDR2 is SMNVEV in the germline V gene (reference sequence). The length of the CDR3 is 12 residues. V shed 2 bases and J shed 10 bases, with 12 bases lying between them. The CDR3 loop reads CASSLRAGIQYF. CDR3 nucleotides: TGTGCCAGCAGTTTAAGGGCGGGAATCCAGTACTTC.

Only a few counts were recorded for this clone. J is TRBJ2-2 and V is TRBV10-2, with D perhaps TRBD1 (5 bases). The germline V and J ends were trimmed by 3 bases and 5 bases, with 13 bases remaining between them. CDR3 size: 15 residues. Per germline, CDR1 WSHSY and CDR2 SAAADI. The CDR3 reads CASSEPQGRTGELFF. The DNA of the CDR3 is TGCGCCAGCAGTGAACCCCAGGGTAGGACCGGGGAGCTGTTTTTT.

Only a few counts were recorded for this clone. V gene TRBV9 combines with J gene TRBJ2-3; D call uncertain. The length of the CDR3 is 14 residues. Germline V CDR1 and CDR2: SGDLS, YYNGEE. V gave up 4 bases and J gave up 2 bases, with 11 bases separating them. The CDR3 loop reads CASSSSDATDTQYF. The DNA of the CDR3 is TGTGCCAGCAGCTCTAGTGATGCCACAGATACGCAGTATTTT.

This chain joins TRBV27 and TRBJ1-4; D not certain. CDR1 and CDR2 (germline): MNHEY, SMNVEV (reference sequence). The CDR3 consists of 13 residues. Trimming stripped 2 bases from V and 5 bases from J, with 6 bases between. The CDR3 bases are TGTGCCAGCAGTTTAGTCCGGAATGAAAAACTGTTTTTT. Amino acid sequence: CASSLVRNEKLFF.

This clone was found a few times. The chain links TRBV27 to TRBJ2-4; 7 nucleotides align to TRBD2. The V gene's germline CDR1 is MNHEY and CDR2 SMNVEV (reference sequence). The CDR3 sequence is 16 residues long. Trimming took 5 bases from V and 4 from J; bases not matched to a gene: 11. This CDR3 reads CASSLYRLADKNIQYF. DNA for the CDR3: TGTGCCAGCAGTCTCTATCGACTAGCTGATAAAAACATTCAGTACTTC.

This clone has a handful of counts. This chain's CDR3 is CSAKTGNTGELFF. The DNA of the CDR3 is TGCAGCGCAAAAACAGGGAACACCGGGGAGCTGTTTTTT. This chain joins TRBV29-1 and TRBJ2-2; D may be TRBD1 (5 bases). Germline V gene data show CDR1 as SQVTM and CDR2 as ANQGSEA. Trimming took 7 bases from V and 1 from J, leaving 10 bases between them. This CDR3 is built from 13 residues.

This clone has a handful of counts. V and J are TRBV5-1 and TRBJ2-2; no firm D call. Trimming cost V 0 bases and J 2 bases, with 11 bases left between them. CDR3 length: 16 residues. Per germline, CDR1 SGHRS and CDR2 YFSETQ. CDR3 coding DNA: TGCGCCAGCAGCTTGGGCCGATCCCCTAACACCGGGGAGCTGTTTTTT. It translates to CASSLGRSPNTGELFF.

V is TRBV5-1 and J is TRBJ2-2; TRBD2 is a possible D gene (6 bases). CDR3 length: 15 amino acids. The germline CDR1 and CDR2 sequences are SGHRS and YFSETQ. The V end was cut by 4 bases, the J end by 4 bases, with 14 bases between. This CDR3 reads CASSETGLLTGELFF. CDR3 coding DNA: TGCGCCAGCAGCGAAACGGGACTCCTCACCGGGGAGCTGTTTTTT. Full variable domain (outside the CDR3, taken from reference TRBV5-1 and TRBJ2-2): KAGVTQTPRYLIKTRGQQVTLSCSPISGHRSVSWYQQTPGQGLQFLFEYFSETQRNKGNFPGRFSGRQFSNSRSEMNVSTLELGDSALYLCASSETGLLTGELFFGEGSRLTVL.

V gene TRBV6-5 combines with J gene TRBJ2-2; D is uncertain. The length of the CDR3 is 13 residues. Trimming took off 7 bases at V and 7 bases at J, with 13 bases between the two ends. Germline V gene data show CDR1 as MNHEY and CDR2 as SVGAGI. CDR3 sequence: CASTVQSGGELFF. Written as DNA, the CDR3 is TGTGCCAGCACCGTACAGAGTGGCGGGGAGCTGTTTTTT.

The J gene is TRBJ1-1, the V gene TRBV7-2, with a possible D match to TRBD1 (5 bases). Germline V CDR1 and CDR2: SGHTA, FQGNSA. The CDR3 runs 13 residues. With 5 bases removed from V and 4 bases from J, the gap between germline ends came to 11 bases. This CDR3 is CASSPLGGTEAFF. The CDR3 DNA sequence: TGTGCCAGCAGCCCTCTCGGGGGCACTGAAGCTTTCTTT.

The chain links TRBV7-8 to TRBJ2-5; 7 bases match TRBD2. The germline CDR1 and CDR2 sequences are SGHVS and FQNEAQ. With V trimmed by 1 base and J by 5 bases, 10 bases remained unmatched. The CDR3 covers 16 residues. CDR3 sequence: CASSLGGGTTGETQYF. CDR3 sequence (DNA): TGTGCCAGCAGCTTAGGAGGAGGGACTACCGGGGAGACCCAGTACTTC.

This clone occurred a few times. The rearrangement links TRBV30 to TRBJ2-7; a possible D gene is TRBD2 (6 bases). V was clipped by 3 bases and J by 13 bases, with 16 bases between them. The CDR3 consists of 11 residues. Per germline, CDR1 GTSNPN and CDR2 SVGIG (reference sequence). Here the CDR3 reads CAWSRDRRAYF. CDR3 nucleotide sequence: TGTGCCTGGAGCCGGGACCGGAGGGCTTACTTC.

This chain uses TRBV15 with TRBJ1-1; D uncertain. Germline V gene data show CDR1 as LNHNV and CDR2 as YYDKDF (reference sequence). The V end lost 3 bases, the J end lost 3 bases, and 8 bases lay between the germline ends. There are 13 residues in the CDR3. The CDR3, as DNA: TGTGCCACCAGCAGGGCCGGGCACACTGAAGCTTTCTTT. Translated, it gives CATSRAGHTEAFF.

This clone has a handful of counts. This chain's CDR3 is CASATPSGANVLTF. The CDR3 coding sequence is TGTGCCAGCGCGACCCCCTCTGGGGCCAACGTCCTGACTTTC. The V gene is TRBV25-1, the J gene TRBJ2-6; D is ambiguous. CDR3 length: 14 amino acids. Germline V gene data show CDR1 as MGHDK and CDR2 as SYGVNS. V lost 8 bases and J 0 bases, leaving 8 bases between the germline ends.

This clone was observed a few times. The sample carries other DNA sequences with the same CDR3. V and J are TRBV30 and TRBJ2-7, with TRBD2 matching 8 bases. In germline, CDR1 is GTSNPN, CDR2 SVGIG (reference sequence). This CDR3 is built from 13 residues. V trimming: 2 bases; J trimming: 0 bases; junction bases outside the gene matches: 0. CDR3 bases: TGTGCCTGGAGTAGCGGGAGCTCCTACGAGCAGTACTTC. Encoded protein: CAWSSGSSYEQYF.

The V call is TRBV6-5, the J call TRBJ2-1; D ambiguous. The V gene lost 0 bases and the J gene lost 6 bases, with 6 bases spanning the gap. This CDR3 spans 13 amino acids. Germline CDR1 reads MNHEY; CDR2 reads SVGAGI. CDR3 in DNA: TGTGCCAGCAGTTACTCGGGCCGCAATGAGCAGTTCTTC. Translated: CASSYSGRNEQFF.

This clone was seen a handful of times. The rearrangement joins TRBV29-1 to TRBJ1-1; D is undetermined. This CDR3 has 13 amino acids. Germline assignment: CDR1 SQVTM and CDR2 ANQGSEA. The V and J ends lost 2 bases and 1 base respectively, with 8 bases between them. CDR3 loop: CSVEWMWNTEAFF. The CDR3 coding sequence is TGCAGCGTTGAATGGATGTGGAACACTGAAGCTTTCTTT.

Here the CDR3 DNA reads TGCAGCGTTGAAAAACACTCTACCTACGAGCAGTACTTC. It yields the protein CSVEKHSTYEQYF. This chain joins TRBV29-1 and TRBJ2-7; D is unclear. Germline lookup yields CDR1 SQVTM and CDR2 ANQGSEA. The germline V and J ends were trimmed by 2 bases and 2 bases, with 10 bases remaining between them. This CDR3 has 13 residues.

This clone was seen only a few times. The chain recombines TRBV9 with TRBJ2-3, with a tentative D call TRBD1 (6 bases). Germline CDR1 reads SGDLS; CDR2 reads YYNGEE. This CDR3 is built from 14 residues. Trimming removed 4 bases from V and 2 bases from J, with 11 bases in between. The CDR3 is CASSRGGNTDTQYF. CDR3 nucleotide sequence: TGTGCCAGCAGCCGAGGGGGAAACACAGATACGCAGTATTTT.

The chain links TRBV28 to TRBJ1-5; 7 nucleotides match TRBD1. Germline CDR1 is MDHEN and CDR2 is SYDVKM. V shed 10 bases, J shed 7 bases, and the junction held 13 bases outside the gene matches. The CDR3 consists of 14 residues. CDR3 amino acids: CATDRGQSGQPQHF. CDR3 nucleotide sequence: TGTGCCACCGATAGGGGGCAATCTGGACAGCCCCAGCATTTT.

There are a few counts of this clone. In DNA, the CDR3 is TGTGCCTCCTACTCCCAGGACATAGCGGTATACGAGCAGTACTTC. Translation gives CASYSQDIAVYEQYF. This rearrangement joins TRBV10-3 to TRBJ2-7; a possible D gene is TRBD2 (6 bases). This CDR3 has 15 residues. CDR1 is ENHRY, CDR2 SYGVKD, per germline. Trimming stripped 11 bases from V and 4 bases from J, with 24 bases between.

This clone has just a few counts. The chain uses TRBV30 and TRBJ2-5; 7 bases fit TRBD1. The CDR3 has 15 residues. V dropped 5 bases and J dropped 5; count of bases not matched to a gene: 14. Germline CDR1 is GTSNPN and CDR2 is SVGIG (reference sequence). In nucleotides, the CDR3 is TGTGCCTGGTCATTCCCACAGGGGTCCGGGGAGACCCAGTACTTC. Translated: CAWSFPQGSGETQYF.

The chain joins TRBV18 to TRBJ2-6; 9 bases align to TRBD1. Germline CDR1 reads KGHSH; CDR2 reads LQKENI. J gave up 0 bases and V 4 bases, and 7 bases lay outside the gene matches. This CDR3 region has 18 residues. CDR3 residues: CASSLGQGFPSGANVLTF. The CDR3 nucleotides are TGTGCCAGCTCACTCGGACAGGGGTTCCCCTCTGGGGCCAACGTCCTGACTTTC.

This clone was observed a few times. J is TRBJ2-1 and V is TRBV6-1; 13 bases are shared with TRBD2. There are 17 residues in the CDR3. V lost 2 bases to trimming and J lost 7 bases; unmatched junction nucleotides: 8. The V gene's germline CDR1 is MNHNS and CDR2 SASEGT. The CDR3 nucleotides are TGTGCCAGCAGTGAAATGGGACTAGCGGGAAATCGGAATGAGCAGTTCTTC. The encoded protein is CASSEMGLAGNRNEQFF.

The CDR3 here is CAWASGTLRRQPQHF. The CDR3 nucleotides are TGTGCCTGGGCCTCAGGGACTCTGAGGCGGCAGCCCCAGCATTTT. This chain links TRBV30 with TRBJ1-5; tentatively, D is TRBD1 (5 bases). The CDR3 is 15 amino acids. Germline values: CDR1 GTSNPN, CDR2 SVGIG (reference sequence). Trimming left V 5 bases short and J 7 bases short, with 21 bases between.